This is a list of T cell receptor beta chains from one sample in a study of T-cell memory formation after mild COVID-19. TCRdb re-analysed the 5' RACE reads in MiXCR, keeping a single row per CDR3 protein. This table holds approximately 580,000 distinct CDR3 sequences, around 20% found once. Sequenced: PBMCs or a T cell subset sorted from them (not recorded which). The receptors originated from an adult woman who had mild COVID-19 (a few samples of this study predate the infection). Cell type and time point are not known. CDR3s include the opening cysteine and the closing phenylalanine or tryptophan. Each record gives: clone size, J gene, V gene, CDR3 protein. For some rows the clone size is stated as once, few or many, or as a class when expanded; others skip it.

abundance: NA
j_gene: TRBJ1-4
v_gene: TRBV7-9
CDR3aa: CASSLALGRPNEKLFF

abundance: NA
j_gene: TRBJ2-7
v_gene: TRBV29-1
CDR3aa: CSVEARTGNGLWVQYF

abundance: NA
j_gene: TRBJ2-1
v_gene: TRBV5-5
CDR3aa: CASSQGQGLRGAQFF

abundance: NA
j_gene: TRBJ2-3
v_gene: TRBV7-3
CDR3aa: CASSSLSGVTDTQYF

abundance: few
j_gene: TRBJ2-7
v_gene: TRBV9
CDR3aa: CASSARAGGFRDEQYF

abundance: many
j_gene: TRBJ2-1
v_gene: TRBV24-1
CDR3aa: CATSDPSGGVPYEQFF

abundance: few
j_gene: TRBJ2-7
v_gene: TRBV20-1
CDR3aa: CSASQGAREQYF

abundance: NA
j_gene: TRBJ2-1
v_gene: TRBV20-1
CDR3aa: CSAPGTGGYNEQFF

abundance: few
j_gene: TRBJ2-3
v_gene: TRBV20-1
CDR3aa: CSARVLAGADTQYF

abundance: NA
j_gene: TRBJ2-7
v_gene: TRBV25-1
CDR3aa: CAIADRATGEQYF

abundance: few
j_gene: TRBJ2-2
v_gene: TRBV20-1
CDR3aa: CSARDREREIAGELFF

abundance: NA
j_gene: TRBJ2-1
v_gene: TRBV11-1
CDR3aa: CASSSRTEIREQFF

abundance: once
j_gene: TRBJ2-3
v_gene: TRBV5-1
CDR3aa: CASSLGQETDTQYF

abundance: NA
j_gene: TRBJ1-1
v_gene: TRBV15
CDR3aa: CATSRVRGGYTEAFF

abundance: few
j_gene: TRBJ2-3
v_gene: TRBV5-1
CDR3aa: CASSSSSRAAGTDTQYF

abundance: few
j_gene: TRBJ2-7
v_gene: TRBV15
CDR3aa: CATSRGGTRYEQYF

abundance: NA
j_gene: TRBJ2-7
v_gene: TRBV13
CDR3aa: CASSPRQARIYEQYF

abundance: few
j_gene: TRBJ1-1
v_gene: TRBV9
CDR3aa: CASSGQGKNTEAFF

abundance: NA
j_gene: TRBJ1-5
v_gene: TRBV5-6
CDR3aa: CASSFGNNQPQHF

abundance: few
j_gene: TRBJ2-1
v_gene: TRBV19
CDR3aa: CASRTGLAGEPYNEQFF

abundance: NA
j_gene: TRBJ2-7
v_gene: TRBV5-1
CDR3aa: CASRKDRGHEQYF

abundance: few
j_gene: TRBJ2-1
v_gene: TRBV15
CDR3aa: CATSRDKKLAGEQFF

abundance: few
j_gene: TRBJ2-3
v_gene: TRBV7-2
CDR3aa: CASSLHPGLNTDTQYF

abundance: few
j_gene: TRBJ2-7
v_gene: TRBV4-3
CDR3aa: CASSQSPPTPGEQYF

abundance: NA
j_gene: TRBJ2-2
v_gene: TRBV2
CDR3aa: CASSEALGLAGGTGELFF

abundance: NA
j_gene: TRBJ1-1
v_gene: TRBV3-1
CDR3aa: CASREGQGMNTEAFF

abundance: NA
j_gene: TRBJ2-7
v_gene: TRBV4-1
CDR3aa: CASSQGDRGTDEQYF

abundance: few
j_gene: TRBJ1-5
v_gene: TRBV11-2
CDR3aa: CASSWGPNQPQHF

abundance: few
j_gene: TRBJ2-7
v_gene: TRBV3-1
CDR3aa: CASSQGTAQEQYF

abundance: NA
j_gene: TRBJ2-1
v_gene: TRBV5-6
CDR3aa: CASSATGEQFF

abundance: NA
j_gene: TRBJ2-2
v_gene: TRBV6-5
CDR3aa: CASTLGQGIGELFF

abundance: NA
j_gene: TRBJ2-6
v_gene: TRBV12-3/TRBV12-4
CDR3aa: CASSPQGLLTGANVLTF

abundance: NA
j_gene: TRBJ2-1
v_gene: TRBV12-3/TRBV12-4
CDR3aa: CASSSLTSGRNRGNEQFF

abundance: NA
j_gene: TRBJ1-2
v_gene: TRBV5-1
CDR3aa: CASSLLGPDGYTF

abundance: many
j_gene: TRBJ2-2
v_gene: TRBV5-1
CDR3aa: CASSLGQGAPTGELFF

abundance: once
j_gene: TRBJ1-2
v_gene: TRBV18
CDR3aa: CASSPGVGDYGYTF

abundance: NA
j_gene: TRBJ2-7
v_gene: TRBV20-1
CDR3aa: CSAVVAESSYEQYF

abundance: few
j_gene: TRBJ1-5
v_gene: TRBV11-2
CDR3aa: CASSSLAGLSGGQPQHF

abundance: NA
j_gene: TRBJ1-5
v_gene: TRBV25-1
CDR3aa: CASSRTGKNQPQHF

abundance: few
j_gene: TRBJ2-3
v_gene: TRBV7-3
CDR3aa: CASSGQGDGTDTQYF

abundance: few
j_gene: TRBJ2-7
v_gene: TRBV20-1
CDR3aa: CSARPRDRSSYEQYF

abundance: few
j_gene: TRBJ2-3
v_gene: TRBV5-1
CDR3aa: CASSARTSTDTQYF

abundance: few
j_gene: TRBJ2-4
v_gene: TRBV2
CDR3aa: CASTRGWSIGDIQYF

abundance: NA
j_gene: TRBJ2-1
v_gene: TRBV25-1
CDR3aa: CASSESGGPRNEQFF

abundance: few
j_gene: TRBJ2-5
v_gene: TRBV6-5
CDR3aa: CASSKGLDNQYF

abundance: once
j_gene: TRBJ2-7
v_gene: TRBV4-1
CDR3aa: CASSQVRAHYEQYF

abundance: NA
j_gene: TRBJ2-7
v_gene: TRBV24-1
CDR3aa: CATSVGYEQYF